This TCR beta chain was captured by sequencing in a study of metastatic and nonmetastatic thyroid tumors. A few counts support this clone. Every patient was untreated before thyroid surgery. TCRdb recomputed clones from the PCR reads via MiXCR. The sample has some 20,000 clones; approximately 24% are singletons. The CDR3 spans 14 residues. Looked up from germline, CDR1 is MNHEY and CDR2 is SVGEGT. Trimming cost V 4 bases and J 5 bases, with 15 bases left between them. This TCR was recovered from a female donor with papillary thyroid cancer or a benign thyroid nodule (not recorded which). Some clones in this sample may be carry-over from other donors' samples. The sequenced sample was tumor tissue. The chain couples TRBV6-2 or TRBV6-3 to TRBJ2-7; perhaps TRBD2 as D (7 bases). This CDR3 is CASSLGGASDEQYF. The CDR3 coding sequence is TGTGCCAGCAGTTTAGGGGGGGCTAGCGACGAGCAGTACTTC.